Listed below are T cell receptor beta chains from one sample, sequenced in a study of Tregs in tolerant kidney transplant recipients. Sequenced by immunoSEQ multiplex PCR; TCRdb stores in-frame clones only, minus some. In the table there are about 110,000 clones, 85% to 90% of which are singletons. Sequences were derived from CD4+ T cells from blood, sampled before the transplant. These receptors were collected from a human donor who received a combined kidney and bone marrow transplant. CDR3s include the opening cysteine and the closing phenylalanine or tryptophan. A D gene is named only where the DNA matches it firmly. Only part of the rows carry a size: once, few, many, or a class if the clone is expanded.

v_gene	d_gene	abundance	j_gene	CDR3aa	CDR3nt
TRBV30	TRBD1	NA	TRBJ1-2	CAWSVNPGSQYRGQRYGYTF	TGTGCCTGGAGTGTAAATCCCGGATCGCAATACAGGGGGCAGCGGTATGGCTACACCTTC
TRBV19	TRBD1	NA	TRBJ1-5	CASEGQGDRQPQHF	TGTGCCAGTGAGGGACAGGGCGATCGTCAGCCCCAGCATTTT
TRBV5-1	TRBD1	NA	TRBJ1-4	CASSPTGSNEKLFF	TGCGCCAGCAGCCCGACAGGGAGCAATGAAAAACTGTTTTTT
TRBV27	TRBD1	NA	TRBJ2-2	CASSLKGQGANTGELFF	TGTGCCAGCAGTTTAAAGGGACAGGGGGCGAACACCGGGGAGCTGTTTTTT
TRBV20-1	NA	NA	TRBJ2-5	CSANGGETQYF	TGCAGTGCTAATGGGGGGGAGACCCAGTACTTC
TRBV10-3	TRBD1	NA	TRBJ1-2	CAIKGQGLWTNYGYTF	TGTGCCATCAAGGGACAGGGGCTTTGGACTAACTATGGCTACACCTTC
TRBV11-3	TRBD2	NA	TRBJ2-3	CASSASGESTDTQYF	TGTGCCAGCAGCGCTAGCGGCGAATCCACAGATACGCAGTATTTT
TRBV19	TRBD2	NA	TRBJ2-1	CASRWGTSRSDEQFF	TGTGCCAGCCGGTGGGGGACTAGTCGTTCGGATGAGCAGTTCTTC
TRBV6-5	NA	few	TRBJ1-5	CASSFPGQPQHF	TGTGCCAGCAGTTTCCCCGGGCAGCCCCAGCATTTT
TRBV10-1	TRBD1	once	TRBJ2-3	CATAFRQGTPQYF	TGCGCCACCGCGTTTAGACAGGGGACCCCGCAGTATTTT
TRBV11-2	TRBD1	NA	TRBJ1-4	CASSPGTGPYEKLFF	TGTGCCAGCAGCCCTGGGACAGGGCCTTATGAAAAACTGTTTTTT
TRBV2	TRBD2	NA	TRBJ2-3	CASWTGGRTDTQYF	TGTGCCAGCTGGACCGGGGGGAGGACAGATACGCAGTATTTT
TRBV7-8	TRBD2	NA	TRBJ2-3	CASSLGGRADTQYF	TGTGCCAGCAGCTTAGGCGGGAGGGCTGATACGCAGTATTTT
TRBV6-5	NA	once	TRBJ2-7	CASSYSSAGLQYF	TGTGCCAGCAGTTACTCGAGCGCGGGGCTTCAGTACTTC
TRBV29-1	NA	NA	TRBJ2-3	CSVKTGEPTDTQYF	TGCAGCGTTAAAACGGGGGAGCCCACAGATACGCAGTATTTT
TRBV7-9	NA	NA	TRBJ1-2	CASSSEAGGYTF	TGTGCCAGCAGCTCAGAAGCAGGTGGCTACACCTTC
TRBV2	NA	few	TRBJ1-5	CASSEREGGQPQHF	TGTGCCAGCAGTGAACGGGAGGGAGGTCAGCCCCAGCATTTT
TRBV19	NA	NA	TRBJ1-2	CASSVGGNNYGYTF	TGTGCCAGCTCCGTGGGGGGAAATAACTATGGCTACACCTTC
TRBV2	NA	NA	TRBJ2-7	CASSPGGPSYEQYF	TGTGCCAGCAGCCCCGGTGGTCCCTCCTACGAGCAGTACTTC
TRBV29-1	TRBD1	NA	TRBJ1-2	CSVQKDRVGYTF	TGCAGCGTTCAGAAGGACAGGGTTGGCTACACCTTC